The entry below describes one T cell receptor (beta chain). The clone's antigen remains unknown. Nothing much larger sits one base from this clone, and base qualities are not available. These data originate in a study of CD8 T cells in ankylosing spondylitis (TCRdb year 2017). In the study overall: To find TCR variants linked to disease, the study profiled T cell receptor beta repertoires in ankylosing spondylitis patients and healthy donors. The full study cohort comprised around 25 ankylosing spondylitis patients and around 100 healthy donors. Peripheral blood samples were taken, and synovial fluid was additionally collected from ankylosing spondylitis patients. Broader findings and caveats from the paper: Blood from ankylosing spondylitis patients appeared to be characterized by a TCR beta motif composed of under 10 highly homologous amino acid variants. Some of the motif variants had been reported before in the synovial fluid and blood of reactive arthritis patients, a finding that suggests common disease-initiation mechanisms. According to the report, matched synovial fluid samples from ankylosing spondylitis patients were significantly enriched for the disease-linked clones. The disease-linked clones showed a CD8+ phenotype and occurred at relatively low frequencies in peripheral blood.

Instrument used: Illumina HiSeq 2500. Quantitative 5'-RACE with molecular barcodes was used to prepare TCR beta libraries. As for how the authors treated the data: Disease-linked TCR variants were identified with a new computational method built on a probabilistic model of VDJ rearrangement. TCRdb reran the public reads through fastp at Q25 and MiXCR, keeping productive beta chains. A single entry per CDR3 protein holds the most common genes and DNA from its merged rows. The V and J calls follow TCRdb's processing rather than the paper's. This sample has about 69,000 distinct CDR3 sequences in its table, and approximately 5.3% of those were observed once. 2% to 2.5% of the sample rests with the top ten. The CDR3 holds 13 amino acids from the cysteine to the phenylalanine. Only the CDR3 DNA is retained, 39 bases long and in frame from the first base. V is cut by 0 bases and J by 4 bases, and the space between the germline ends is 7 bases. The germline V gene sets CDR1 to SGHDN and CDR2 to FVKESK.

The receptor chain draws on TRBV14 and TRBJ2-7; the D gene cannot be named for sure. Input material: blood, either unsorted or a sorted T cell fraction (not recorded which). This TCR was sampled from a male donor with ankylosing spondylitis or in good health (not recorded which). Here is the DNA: TGTGCCAGCAGCCAAGAAGTCGCTTACGAGCAGTACTTC. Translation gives CASSQEVAYEQYF.